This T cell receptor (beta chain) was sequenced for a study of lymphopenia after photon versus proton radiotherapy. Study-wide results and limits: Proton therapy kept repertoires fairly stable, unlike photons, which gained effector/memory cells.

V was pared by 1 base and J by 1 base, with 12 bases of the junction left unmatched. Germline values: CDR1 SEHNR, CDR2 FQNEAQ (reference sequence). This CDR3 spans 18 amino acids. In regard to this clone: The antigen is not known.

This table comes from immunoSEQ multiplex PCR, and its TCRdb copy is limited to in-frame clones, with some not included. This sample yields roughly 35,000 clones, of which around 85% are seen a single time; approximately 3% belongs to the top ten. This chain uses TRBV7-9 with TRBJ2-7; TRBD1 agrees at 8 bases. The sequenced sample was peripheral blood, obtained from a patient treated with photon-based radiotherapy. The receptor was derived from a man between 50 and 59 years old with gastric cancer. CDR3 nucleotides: TGTGCCAGCAGCTTAGGGACAGGGTTCCTAGGAGCGTCCTACGAGCAGTACTTC. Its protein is CASSLGTGFLGASYEQYF.